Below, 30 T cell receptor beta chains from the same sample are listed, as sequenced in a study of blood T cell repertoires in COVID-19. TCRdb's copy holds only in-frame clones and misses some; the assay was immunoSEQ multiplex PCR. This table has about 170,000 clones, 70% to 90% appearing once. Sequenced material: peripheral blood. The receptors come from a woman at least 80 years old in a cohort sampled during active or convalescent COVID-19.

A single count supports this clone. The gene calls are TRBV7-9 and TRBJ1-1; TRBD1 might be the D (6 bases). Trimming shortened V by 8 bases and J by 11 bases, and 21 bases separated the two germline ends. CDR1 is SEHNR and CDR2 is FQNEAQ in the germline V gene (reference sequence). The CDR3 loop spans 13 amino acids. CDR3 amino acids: CASVLSGQSMAFF. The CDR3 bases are TGTGCCAGCGTACTATCAGGACAGTCGATGGCTTTCTTT.

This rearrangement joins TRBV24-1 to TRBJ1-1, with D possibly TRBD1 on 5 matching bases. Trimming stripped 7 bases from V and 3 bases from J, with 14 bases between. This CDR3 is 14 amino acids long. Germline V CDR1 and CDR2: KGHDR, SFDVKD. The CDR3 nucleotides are TGTGCCACCAGCCCCCGTCAGGGATACACTGAAGCTTTCTTT. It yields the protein CATSPRQGYTEAFF.

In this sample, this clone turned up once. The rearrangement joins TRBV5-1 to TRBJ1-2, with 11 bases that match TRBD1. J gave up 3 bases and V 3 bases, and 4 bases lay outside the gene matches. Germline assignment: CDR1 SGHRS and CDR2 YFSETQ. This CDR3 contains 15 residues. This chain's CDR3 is CASSSGQGAYYGYTF. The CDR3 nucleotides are TGCGCCAGCAGCTCCGGACAGGGGGCATACTATGGCTACACCTTC.

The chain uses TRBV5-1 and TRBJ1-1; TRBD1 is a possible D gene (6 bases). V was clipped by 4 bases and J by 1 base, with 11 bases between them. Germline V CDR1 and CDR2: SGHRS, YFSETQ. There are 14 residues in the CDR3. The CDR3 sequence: CASSEGQQNTEAFF. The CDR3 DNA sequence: TGCGCCAGCAGCGAGGGACAACAGAACACTGAAGCTTTCTTT.

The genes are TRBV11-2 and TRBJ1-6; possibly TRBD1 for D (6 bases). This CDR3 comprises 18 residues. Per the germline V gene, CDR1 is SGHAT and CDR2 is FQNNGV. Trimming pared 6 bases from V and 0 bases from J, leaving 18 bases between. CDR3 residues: CASSQRGTWSSYNSPLHF. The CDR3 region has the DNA TGTGCCAGCAGTCAGAGGGGGACGTGGAGCTCCTATAATTCACCCCTCCACTTT.

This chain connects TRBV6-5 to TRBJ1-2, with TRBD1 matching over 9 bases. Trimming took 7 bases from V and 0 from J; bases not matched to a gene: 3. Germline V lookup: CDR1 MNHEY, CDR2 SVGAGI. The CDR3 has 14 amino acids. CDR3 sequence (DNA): TGTGCCAGCAACAGACAGGGGGCTAACTATGGCTACACCTTC. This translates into CASNRQGANYGYTF.

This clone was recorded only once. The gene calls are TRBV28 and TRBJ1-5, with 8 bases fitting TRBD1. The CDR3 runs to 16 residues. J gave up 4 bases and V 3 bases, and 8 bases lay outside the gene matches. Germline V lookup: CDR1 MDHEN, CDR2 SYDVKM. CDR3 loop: CASSFFGTGKNQPQHF. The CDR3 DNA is TGTGCCAGCAGTTTCTTCGGGACAGGAAAAAATCAGCCCCAGCATTTT.

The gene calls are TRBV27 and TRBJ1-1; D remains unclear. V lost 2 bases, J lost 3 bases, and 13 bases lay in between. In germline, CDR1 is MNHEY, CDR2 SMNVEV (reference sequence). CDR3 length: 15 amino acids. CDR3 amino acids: CASSLVGRIYTEAFF. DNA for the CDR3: TGTGCCAGCAGTTTAGTAGGCAGGATATACACTGAAGCTTTCTTT.

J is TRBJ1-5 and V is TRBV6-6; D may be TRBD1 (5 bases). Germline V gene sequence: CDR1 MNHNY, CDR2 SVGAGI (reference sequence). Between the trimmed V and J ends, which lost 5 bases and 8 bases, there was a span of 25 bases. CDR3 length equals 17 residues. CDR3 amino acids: CASSLRVLKARGEPQHF. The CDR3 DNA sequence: TGTGCCAGCAGTCTCCGGGTCCTGAAAGCGCGGGGGGAGCCCCAGCATTTT.

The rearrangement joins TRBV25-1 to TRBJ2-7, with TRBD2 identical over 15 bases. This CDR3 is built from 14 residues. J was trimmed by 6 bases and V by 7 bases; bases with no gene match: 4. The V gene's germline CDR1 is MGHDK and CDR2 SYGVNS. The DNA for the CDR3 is TGTGCCAGCAAGGGACTAGCGGGAGGTCCCGAGCAGTACGTC. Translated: CASKGLAGGPEQYV.

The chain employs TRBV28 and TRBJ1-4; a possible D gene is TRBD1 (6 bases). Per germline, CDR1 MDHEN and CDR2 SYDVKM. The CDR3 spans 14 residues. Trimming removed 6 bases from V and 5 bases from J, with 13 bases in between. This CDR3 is CASSRADRNEKLFF. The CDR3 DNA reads TGTGCCAGCAGCCGCGCGGACAGAAATGAAAAACTGTTTTTT.

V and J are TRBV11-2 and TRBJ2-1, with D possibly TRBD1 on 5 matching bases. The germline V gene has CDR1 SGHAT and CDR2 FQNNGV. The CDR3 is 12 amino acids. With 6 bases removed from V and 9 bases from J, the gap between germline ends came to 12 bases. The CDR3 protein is CASSPGQGEQFF. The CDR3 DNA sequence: TGTGCCAGCAGTCCTGGGCAGGGTGAGCAGTTCTTC.

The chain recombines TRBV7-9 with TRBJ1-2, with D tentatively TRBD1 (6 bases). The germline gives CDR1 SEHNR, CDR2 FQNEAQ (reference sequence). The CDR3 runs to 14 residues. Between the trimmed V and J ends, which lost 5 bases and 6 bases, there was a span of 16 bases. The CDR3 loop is CASSVMVGGHGYTF. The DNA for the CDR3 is TGTGCCAGCAGCGTTATGGTGGGGGGGCATGGCTACACCTTC.

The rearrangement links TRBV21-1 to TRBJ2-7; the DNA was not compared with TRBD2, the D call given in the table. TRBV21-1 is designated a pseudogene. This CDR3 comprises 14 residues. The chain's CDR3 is CASSKGLAGNEQYV. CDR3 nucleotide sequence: TGTGCCAGCAGCAAGGGACTAGCGGGAAACGAGCAGTACGTC.

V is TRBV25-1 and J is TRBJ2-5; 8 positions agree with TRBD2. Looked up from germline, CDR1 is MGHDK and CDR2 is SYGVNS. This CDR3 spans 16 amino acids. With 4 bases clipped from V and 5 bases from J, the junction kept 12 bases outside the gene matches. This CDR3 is CASSASGGRQMETQYF. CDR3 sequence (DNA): TGTGCCAGCAGTGCATCGGGAGGGAGGCAAATGGAGACCCAGTACTTC.

The CDR3 protein is CASSLAGGQQNYGYTF. CDR3 bases: TGTGCCAGCAGCTTGGCCGGGGGACAGCAAAACTATGGCTACACCTTC. The chain combines TRBV5-5 with TRBJ1-2, with 7 bases identical to TRBD1. With V trimmed by 0 bases and J by 2 bases, 7 bases remained unmatched. This CDR3 has 16 amino acids. CDR1 is SGHKS and CDR2 is YYEKEE in the germline V gene (reference sequence). The full variable domain, its missing parts supplied by reference TRBV5-5 and TRBJ1-2, is DAGVTQSPTHLIKTRGQQVTLRCSPISGHKSVSWYQQVLGQGPQFIFQYYEKEERGRGNFPDRFSARQFPNYSSELNVNALLLGDSALYLCASSLAGGQQNYGYTFGSGTRLTVV.

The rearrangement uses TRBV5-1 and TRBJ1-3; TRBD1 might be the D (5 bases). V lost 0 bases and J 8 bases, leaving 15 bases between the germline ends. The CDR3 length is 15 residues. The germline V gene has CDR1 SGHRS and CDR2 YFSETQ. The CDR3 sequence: CASSLVQGSRDTIYF. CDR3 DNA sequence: TGCGCCAGCAGCTTGGTCCAGGGCTCGAGAGACACCATATATTTT.

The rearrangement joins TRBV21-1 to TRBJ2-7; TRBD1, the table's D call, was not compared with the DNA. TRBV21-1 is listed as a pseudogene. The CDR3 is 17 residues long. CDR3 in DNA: TGTGCCAGCAGCAAAGGGGGGCACGGGACCCCAGTGCGACCGGCTATTTTC. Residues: CASSKGGHGTPVRPAIF.

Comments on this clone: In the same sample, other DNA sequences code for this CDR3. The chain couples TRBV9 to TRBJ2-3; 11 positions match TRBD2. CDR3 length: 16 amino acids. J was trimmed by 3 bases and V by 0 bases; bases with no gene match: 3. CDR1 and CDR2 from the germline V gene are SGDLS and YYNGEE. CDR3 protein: CASSVALAGATDTQYF. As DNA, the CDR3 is TGTGCCAGCAGCGTAGCACTAGCGGGAGCTACAGATACGCAGTATTTT.

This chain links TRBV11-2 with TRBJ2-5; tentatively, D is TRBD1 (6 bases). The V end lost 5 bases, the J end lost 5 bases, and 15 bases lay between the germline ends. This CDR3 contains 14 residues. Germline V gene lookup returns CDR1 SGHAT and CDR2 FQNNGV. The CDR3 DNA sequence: TGTGCCAGCAGCCGTTCACAGGGTTTTGAGACCCAGTACTTC. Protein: CASSRSQGFETQYF.

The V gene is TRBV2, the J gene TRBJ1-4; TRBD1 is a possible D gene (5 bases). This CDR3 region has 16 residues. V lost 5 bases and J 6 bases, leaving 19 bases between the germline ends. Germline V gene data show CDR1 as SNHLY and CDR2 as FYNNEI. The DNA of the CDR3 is TGTGCCAGCAGTCCTCGGGGGAGAGGAAGCCATGAAAAACTGTTTTTT. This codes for CASSPRGRGSHEKLFF. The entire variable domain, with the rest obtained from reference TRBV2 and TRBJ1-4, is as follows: EPEVTQTPSHQVTQMGQEVILRCVPISNHLYFYWYRQILGQKVEFLVSFYNNEISEKSEIFDDQFSVERPDGSNFTLKIRSTKLEDSAMYFCASSPRGRGSHEKLFFGSGTQLSVL.

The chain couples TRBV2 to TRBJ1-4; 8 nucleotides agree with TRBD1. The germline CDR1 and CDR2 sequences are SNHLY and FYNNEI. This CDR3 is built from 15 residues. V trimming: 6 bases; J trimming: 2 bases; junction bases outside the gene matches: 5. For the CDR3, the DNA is TGTGCCAGCAGCGGCACAGGGGGTACTAATGAAAAACTGTTTTTT. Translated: CASSGTGGTNEKLFF.

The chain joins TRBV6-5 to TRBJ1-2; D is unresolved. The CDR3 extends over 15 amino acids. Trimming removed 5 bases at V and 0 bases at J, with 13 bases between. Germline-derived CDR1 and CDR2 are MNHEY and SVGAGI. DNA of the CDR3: TGTGCCAGCAGTCTTTCCATCGGGGCTAACTATGGCTACACCTTC. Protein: CASSLSIGANYGYTF.

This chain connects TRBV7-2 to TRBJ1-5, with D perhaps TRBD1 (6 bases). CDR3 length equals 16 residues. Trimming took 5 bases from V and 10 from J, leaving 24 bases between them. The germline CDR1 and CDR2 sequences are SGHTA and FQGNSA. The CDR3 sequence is CASSGRGQRAGSPQHF. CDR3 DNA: TGTGCCAGCAGCGGAAGGGGACAAAGGGCCGGGTCACCCCAGCATTTT. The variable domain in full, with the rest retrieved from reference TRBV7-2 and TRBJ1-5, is GAGVSQSPSNKVTEKGKDVELRCDPISGHTALYWYRQSLGQGLEFLIYFQGNSAPDKSGLPSDRFSAERTGGSVSTLTIQRTQQEDSAVYLCASSGRGQRAGSPQHFGDGTRLSIL.

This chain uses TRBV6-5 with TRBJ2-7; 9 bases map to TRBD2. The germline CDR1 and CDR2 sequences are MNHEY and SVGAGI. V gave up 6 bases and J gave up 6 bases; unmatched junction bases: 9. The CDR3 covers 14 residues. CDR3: CASSQPGLASEQYF. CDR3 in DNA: TGTGCCAGCAGCCAACCGGGACTAGCCTCCGAGCAGTACTTC.

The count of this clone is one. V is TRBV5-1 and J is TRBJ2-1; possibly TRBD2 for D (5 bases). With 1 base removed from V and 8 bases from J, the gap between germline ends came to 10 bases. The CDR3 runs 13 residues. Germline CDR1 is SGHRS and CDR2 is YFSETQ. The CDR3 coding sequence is TGCGCCAGCAGCTTGAGCGGCCAACATGAGCAGTTCTTC. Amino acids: CASSLSGQHEQFF.

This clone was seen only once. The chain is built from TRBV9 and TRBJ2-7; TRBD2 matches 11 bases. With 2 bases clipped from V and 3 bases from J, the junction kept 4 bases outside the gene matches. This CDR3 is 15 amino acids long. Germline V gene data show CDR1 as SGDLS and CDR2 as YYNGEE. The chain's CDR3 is CASSVAGTSGYEQYF. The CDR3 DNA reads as TGTGCCAGCAGCGTCGCCGGGACTAGCGGCTACGAGCAGTACTTC.

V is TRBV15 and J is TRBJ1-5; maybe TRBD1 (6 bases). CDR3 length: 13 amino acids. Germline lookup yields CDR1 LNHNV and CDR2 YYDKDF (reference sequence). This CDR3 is CATGQGSNQPQHF. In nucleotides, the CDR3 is TGTGCAACCGGGCAGGGGAGCAATCAGCCCCAGCATTTT.

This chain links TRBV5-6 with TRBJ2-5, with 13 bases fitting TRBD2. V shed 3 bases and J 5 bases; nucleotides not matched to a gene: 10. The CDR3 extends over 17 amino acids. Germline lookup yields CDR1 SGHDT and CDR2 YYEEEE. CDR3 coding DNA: TGTGCCAGCAGCTACGGACTAGCGGGAGTGATGAGGGAGACCCAGTACTTC. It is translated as CASSYGLAGVMRETQYF.

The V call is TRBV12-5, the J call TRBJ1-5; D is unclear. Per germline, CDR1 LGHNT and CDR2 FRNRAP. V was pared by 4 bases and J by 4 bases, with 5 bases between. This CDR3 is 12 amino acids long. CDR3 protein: CASGYINQPQHF. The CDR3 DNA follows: TGTGCTAGTGGTTACATTAATCAGCCCCAGCATTTT.